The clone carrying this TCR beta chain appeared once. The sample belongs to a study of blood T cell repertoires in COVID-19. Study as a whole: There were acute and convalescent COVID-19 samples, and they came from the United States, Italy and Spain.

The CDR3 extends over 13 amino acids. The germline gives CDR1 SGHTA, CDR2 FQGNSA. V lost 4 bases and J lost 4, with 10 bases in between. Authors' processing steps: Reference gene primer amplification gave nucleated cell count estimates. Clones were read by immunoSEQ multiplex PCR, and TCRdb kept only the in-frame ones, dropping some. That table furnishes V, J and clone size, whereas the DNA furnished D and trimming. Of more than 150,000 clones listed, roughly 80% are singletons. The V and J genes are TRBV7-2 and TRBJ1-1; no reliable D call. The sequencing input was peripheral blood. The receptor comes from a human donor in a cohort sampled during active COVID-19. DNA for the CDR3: TGTGCCAGCAGCTCCGCGTTTCGCACTGAAGCTTTCTTT. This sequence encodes CASSSAFRTEAFF.